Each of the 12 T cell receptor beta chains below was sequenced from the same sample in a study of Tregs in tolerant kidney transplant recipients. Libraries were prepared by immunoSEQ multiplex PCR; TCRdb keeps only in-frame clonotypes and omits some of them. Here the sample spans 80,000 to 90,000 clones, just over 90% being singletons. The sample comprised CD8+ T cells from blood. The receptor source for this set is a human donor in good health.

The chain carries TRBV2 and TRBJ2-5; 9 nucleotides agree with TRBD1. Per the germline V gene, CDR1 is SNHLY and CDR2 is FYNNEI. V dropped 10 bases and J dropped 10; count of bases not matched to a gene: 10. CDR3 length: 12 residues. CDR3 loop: CATPGTGQVQYF. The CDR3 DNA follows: TGTGCCACCCCCGGGACAGGGCAGGTCCAGTACTTC.

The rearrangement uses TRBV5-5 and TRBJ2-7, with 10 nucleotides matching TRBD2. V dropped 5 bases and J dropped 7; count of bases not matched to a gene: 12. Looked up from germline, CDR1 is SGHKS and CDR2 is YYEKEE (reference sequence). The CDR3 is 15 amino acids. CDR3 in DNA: TGTGCCAGCAGACCTACGAGCGGGGGGGCCAGAGAGCAGTACTTC. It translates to CASRPTSGGAREQYF.

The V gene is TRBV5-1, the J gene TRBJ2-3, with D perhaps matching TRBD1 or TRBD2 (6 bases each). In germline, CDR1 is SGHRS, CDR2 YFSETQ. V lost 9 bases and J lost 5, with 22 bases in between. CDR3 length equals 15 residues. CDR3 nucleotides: TGCGCCACCAAGAGTGGTGGGGGGCGGGGAGATACGCAGTATTTT. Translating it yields CATKSGGGRGDTQYF.

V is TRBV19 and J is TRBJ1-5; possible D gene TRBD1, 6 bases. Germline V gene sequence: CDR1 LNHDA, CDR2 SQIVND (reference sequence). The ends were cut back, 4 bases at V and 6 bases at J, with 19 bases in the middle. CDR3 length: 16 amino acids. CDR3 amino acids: CASSTDSEGIGQPQHF. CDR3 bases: TGTGCCAGTAGTACGGACAGTGAGGGGATTGGTCAGCCCCAGCATTTT. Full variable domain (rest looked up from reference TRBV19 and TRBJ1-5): DGGITQSPKYLFRKEGQNVTLSCEQNLNHDAMYWYRQDPGQGLRLIYYSQIVNDFQKGDIAEGYSVSREKKESFPLTVTSAQKNPTAFYLCASSTDSEGIGQPQHFGDGTRLSIL.

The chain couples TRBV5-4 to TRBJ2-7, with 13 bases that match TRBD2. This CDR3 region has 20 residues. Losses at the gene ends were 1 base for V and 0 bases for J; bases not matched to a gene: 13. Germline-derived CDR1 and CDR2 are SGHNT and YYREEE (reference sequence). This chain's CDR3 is CASSLSTSGRAPLLSYEQYF. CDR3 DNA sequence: TGTGCCAGCAGCTTGTCCACTAGCGGGAGGGCCCCTCTACTCTCCTACGAGCAGTACTTC.

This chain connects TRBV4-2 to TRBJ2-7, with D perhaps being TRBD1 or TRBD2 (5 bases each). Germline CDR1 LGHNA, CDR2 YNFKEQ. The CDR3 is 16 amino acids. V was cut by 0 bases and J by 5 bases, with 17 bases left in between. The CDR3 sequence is CASSQEVSRGRDEQYF. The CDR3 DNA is TGTGCCAGCAGCCAAGAGGTCTCGAGGGGAAGGGACGAGCAGTACTTC.

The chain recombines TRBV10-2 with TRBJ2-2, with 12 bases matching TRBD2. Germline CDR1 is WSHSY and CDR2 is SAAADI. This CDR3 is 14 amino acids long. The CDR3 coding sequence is TGCGCTGGGCTAGCGGGAGGGGGCACCGGGGAGCTGTTTTTT. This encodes CAGLAGGGTGELFF.

This CDR3 reads CASSPRRGVETQYF. Here the CDR3 DNA reads TGTGCCAGCTCACCACGTCGGGGTGTTGAGACCCAGTACTTC. The chain combines TRBV14 with TRBJ2-5; possible D gene TRBD2, 5 bases. The CDR3 is made up of 14 amino acids. V was pared by 8 bases and J by 5 bases, with 18 bases between. The germline V gene has CDR1 SGHDN and CDR2 FVKESK.

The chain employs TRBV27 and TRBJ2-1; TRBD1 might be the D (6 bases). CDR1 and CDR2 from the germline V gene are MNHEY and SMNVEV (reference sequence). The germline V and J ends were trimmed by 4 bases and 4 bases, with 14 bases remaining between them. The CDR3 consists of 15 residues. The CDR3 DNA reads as TGTGCCAGCAGTTCAAACCGGGACACATACAATGAGCAGTTCTTC. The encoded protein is CASSSNRDTYNEQFF.

Here the CDR3 reads CASSFVREQGTDTIYF. The CDR3 DNA follows: TGTGCCAGCAGCTTTGTTCGGGAACAGGGGACAGACACCATATATTTT. J is TRBJ1-3 and V is TRBV13; 7 bases are a match to TRBD1. J gave up 8 bases and V 3 bases, and 13 bases lay outside the gene matches. Per the germline V gene, CDR1 is PRHDT and CDR2 is FYEKMQ (reference sequence). CDR3 length: 16 residues.

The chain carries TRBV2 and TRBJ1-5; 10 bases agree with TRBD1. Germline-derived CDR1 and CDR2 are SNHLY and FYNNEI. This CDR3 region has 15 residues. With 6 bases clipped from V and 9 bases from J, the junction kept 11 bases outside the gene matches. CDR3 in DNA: TGTGCCAGCAGAGCCGACAGGGGGCTCCTTACGCCCCAGCATTTT. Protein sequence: CASRADRGLLTPQHF.

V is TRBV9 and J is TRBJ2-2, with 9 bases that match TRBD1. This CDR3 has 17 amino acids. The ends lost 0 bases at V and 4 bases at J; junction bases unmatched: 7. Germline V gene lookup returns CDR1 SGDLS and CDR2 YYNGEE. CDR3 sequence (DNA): TGTGCCAGCAGCGTAGCTCCGGGACAGGGAAGCACCGGGGAGCTGTTTTTT. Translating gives CASSVAPGQGSTGELFF.